Listed below are T cell receptor beta chains from one sample, sequenced in a study of shared clonotypes between healthy human individuals. Sequencing used immunoSEQ multiplex PCR; TCRdb keeps in-frame clones, though not all of them. The sample has over 850,000 clones, 70% to 80% seen once. Sequencing was performed on memory CD4+ T cells from PBMCs. These receptors came from a man aged 18 to 30 in good health. Some clones in this sample may be carry-over from other donors' samples. CDR3s include the opening cysteine and the closing phenylalanine or tryptophan. The order of the fields is V gene, clone size, D gene, J gene, CDR3 DNA, CDR3 protein. The D gene is left open where the match is weak. Size is stated for part of the rows, as once, few or many counts, or as a class when the clone is expanded.

TRBV6-5	NA	NA	TRBJ2-2	TGTGCCAGCAGCTCCTCCGTCACCGGGGAGCTGTTTTTT	CASSSSVTGELFF
TRBV28	NA	NA	TRBJ1-2	TGTGCCAGCAGTTTACAGGGTTGGTCTTGGTATGGCTACACCTTC	CASSLQGWSWYGYTF
TRBV28	once	TRBD1	TRBJ1-2	TGTGCCAGCAGGACAGGGGCCGCTCGATACACCTTC	CASRTGAARYTF
TRBV6-1	NA	NA	TRBJ2-5	TGTGCCAGCCGGACCCCGCGGGCCCAGTACTTC	CASRTPRAQYF
TRBV28	NA	TRBD1	TRBJ2-7	TGTGCCAGCAGTTCGACAGGGAACTACGAGCAGTACTTC	CASSSTGNYEQYF
TRBV28	NA	NA	TRBJ1-2	TGTGCCAGCGACCGCAGAATCGCCCCACTGGGGGGCCGCTATGGCTACACCTTC	CASDRRIAPLGGRYGYTF
TRBV11-3	NA	NA	TRBJ2-3	TGTGCCAGCAGCGCGAGCCTGGAGTCAGATACGCAGTATTTT	CASSASLESDTQYF
TRBV27	few	NA	TRBJ1-2	TGTGCCAGCAGTTTATGGTCCGGGTCTGGCTACACCTTC	CASSLWSGSGYTF
TRBV29-1	NA	TRBD2	TRBJ2-7	TGCAGCGCCACCCCTAGCGGCCAGAGGGGAGAGCAGTACTTC	CSATPSGQRGEQYF
TRBV5-1	NA	NA	TRBJ2-2	TGCGCCAGCAGCTTGACGCCGTCGGACACCGGGGAGCTGTTTTTT	CASSLTPSDTGELFF
TRBV28	NA	TRBD1	TRBJ2-1	TGTGCCAGCAGTTTAGGACAGGGAGAGCAGTTCTTC	CASSLGQGEQFF
TRBV5-6	NA	NA	TRBJ1-2	TGTGCCAGCAGCACCGGGACCTCCGGGGGCTACACCTTC	CASSTGTSGGYTF
TRBV25-1	NA	NA	TRBJ2-1	TGTGCCAGCAGTCCCTACAATGAGCAGTTCTTC	CASSPYNEQFF
TRBV5-1	NA	NA	TRBJ1-3	TGCGCCAGCAGCTTGGTTCCGGGTTACTCTGGAAACACCATATATTTT	CASSLVPGYSGNTIYF
TRBV10-3	NA	TRBD2	TRBJ2-2	TGTGCCATCAGAGCGACCACGGGACTAGTGGGCGGGGAGCTGTTTTTT	CAIRATTGLVGGELFF
TRBV7-9	NA	NA	TRBJ2-3	TGTGCCAGCAGCTTAAGCACGTGGACAGATACGCAGTATTTT	CASSLSTWTDTQYF
TRBV28	NA	NA	TRBJ2-7	TGTGCCAGCCTCCGGAACTCCTACGAGCAGTACTTC	CASLRNSYEQYF
TRBV28	NA	NA	TRBJ1-5	TGTGCCAGCAGGCAGACAGGCGGTGGCAATCAGCCCCAGCATTTT	CASRQTGGGNQPQHF
TRBV28	NA	TRBD2	TRBJ2-3	TGTGCCAGCAGTTTAGGACTAGCGGGAGTTCCAGATACGCAGTATTTT	CASSLGLAGVPDTQYF
TRBV2	NA	TRBD2	TRBJ2-7	TGTGCCAGCAATCCGGGACTAGCGGGAGTAGACGAGCAGTACTTC	CASNPGLAGVDEQYF
TRBV2	NA	NA	TRBJ1-2	TGTGCCACAAGACTAGGCCCGAACCCTAACTATGGCTACACCTTC	CATRLGPNPNYGYTF
TRBV25-1	NA	TRBD1	TRBJ2-3	TGTGCCAGCAGTGCCCGGACAGGGGGCACAGATACGCAGTATTTT	CASSARTGGTDTQYF
TRBV7-2	NA	NA	TRBJ1-3	TGTGCCAGCAGCTTAGTGGGGCACGGGTCGCCTGGAAACACCATATATTTT	CASSLVGHGSPGNTIYF
TRBV19	NA	TRBD1	TRBJ1-1	TGTGCCAGTAGTAGGGGACAGGGCTTTGAAGCTTTCTTT	CASSRGQGFEAFF
TRBV18	NA	NA	TRBJ1-3	TGTGCCAGCTCACCGTCAACCTCTGGAAACACCATATATTTT	CASSPSTSGNTIYF
TRBV28	NA	TRBD1	TRBJ1-2	TGTGCCAGCAGTCGCGAGGGACAGGGGTGGTATGGCTACACCTTC	CASSREGQGWYGYTF
TRBV19	few	NA	TRBJ2-3	TGTGCCAGGAGAATGGTATGGGGTACGCAGTATTTT	CARRMVWGTQYF
TRBV4-2	once	TRBD2	TRBJ2-1	TGTGCCAGCAGCCAAGCTCTAGCGGGAAGATACAATGAGCAGTTCTTC	CASSQALAGRYNEQFF
TRBV9	once	NA	TRBJ2-3	TGTGCCAGCAGCGTATATGCCGGAATAAGCACAGATACGCAGTATTTT	CASSVYAGISTDTQYF
TRBV2	few	NA	TRBJ1-1	TGTGCCAGCGTAGGTGGGGCAAGGGCTTTCTTT	CASVGGARAFF
TRBV19	many	TRBD1	TRBJ1-2	TGTGCCAGTAATTCGGACAGGAACTATGGCTACACCTTC	CASNSDRNYGYTF
TRBV7-2	NA	TRBD2	TRBJ2-1	TGTGCCAGCGTTGCGGGAGGGCAGAATGACCGGTTCTTC	CASVAGGQNDRFF
TRBV2	NA	NA	TRBJ1-2	TGTGCCAGCAGTGTTGGCCGGGACTCTGGCTACACCTTC	CASSVGRDSGYTF